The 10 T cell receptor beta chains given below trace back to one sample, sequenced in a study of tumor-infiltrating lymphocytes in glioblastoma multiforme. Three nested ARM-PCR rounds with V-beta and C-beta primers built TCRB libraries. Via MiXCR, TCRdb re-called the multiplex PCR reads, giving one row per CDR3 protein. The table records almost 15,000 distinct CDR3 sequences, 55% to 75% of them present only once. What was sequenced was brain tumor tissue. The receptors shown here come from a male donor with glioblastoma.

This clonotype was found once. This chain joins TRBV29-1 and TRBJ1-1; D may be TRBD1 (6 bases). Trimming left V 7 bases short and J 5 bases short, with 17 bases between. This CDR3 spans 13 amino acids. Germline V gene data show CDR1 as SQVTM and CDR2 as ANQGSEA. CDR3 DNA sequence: TGCAGCGCTATTCGGGGGGCAAGTACTGAAGCTTTCTTT. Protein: CSAIRGASTEAFF.

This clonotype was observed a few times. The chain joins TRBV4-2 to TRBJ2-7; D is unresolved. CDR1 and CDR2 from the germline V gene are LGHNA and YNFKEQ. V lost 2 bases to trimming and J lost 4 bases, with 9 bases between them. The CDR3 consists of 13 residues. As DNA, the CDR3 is TGTGCCAGCAGCCAACCCCCGGGTTACGAGCAGTACTTC. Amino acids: CASSQPPGYEQYF.

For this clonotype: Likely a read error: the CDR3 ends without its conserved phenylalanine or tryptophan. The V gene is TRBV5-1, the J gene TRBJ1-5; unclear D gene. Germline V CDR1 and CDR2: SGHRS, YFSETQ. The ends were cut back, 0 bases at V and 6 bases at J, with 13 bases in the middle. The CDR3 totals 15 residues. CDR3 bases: TGCGCCAGCAGCTTGGCCGGTTTTGGCAGTCAGCCCCAGCATTCT. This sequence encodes CASSLAGFGSQPQHS.

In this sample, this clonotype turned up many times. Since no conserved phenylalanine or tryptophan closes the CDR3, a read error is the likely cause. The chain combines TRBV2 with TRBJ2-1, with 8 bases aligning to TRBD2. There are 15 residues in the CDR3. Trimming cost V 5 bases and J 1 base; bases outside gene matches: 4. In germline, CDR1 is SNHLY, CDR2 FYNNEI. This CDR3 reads CASSTIAGSYNEQFL. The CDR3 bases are TGTGCCAGCAGTACTATAGCGGGATCCTACAATGAGCAGTTCCTC.

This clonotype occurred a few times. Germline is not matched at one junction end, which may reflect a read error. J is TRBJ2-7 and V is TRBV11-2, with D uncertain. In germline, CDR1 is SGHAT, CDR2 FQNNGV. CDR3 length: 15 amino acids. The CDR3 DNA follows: TGTGCCAGTAGCTTAGATCTGATTCTCTCCTACGAGCAGTACTTC. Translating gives CASSLDLILSYEQYF.

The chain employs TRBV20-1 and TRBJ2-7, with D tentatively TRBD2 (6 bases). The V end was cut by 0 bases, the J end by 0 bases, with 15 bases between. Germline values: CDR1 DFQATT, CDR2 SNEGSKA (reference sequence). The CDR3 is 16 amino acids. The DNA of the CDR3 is TGCAGTGCTAGAGATACGGAGCGGGCGAGCTCCTACGAGCAGTACTTC. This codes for CSARDTERASSYEQYF.

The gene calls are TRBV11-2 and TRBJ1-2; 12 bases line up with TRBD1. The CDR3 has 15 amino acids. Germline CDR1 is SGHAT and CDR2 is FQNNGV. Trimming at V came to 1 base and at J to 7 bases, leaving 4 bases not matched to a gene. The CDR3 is CASSLAGTGGFGYTF. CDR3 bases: TGTGCCAGCAGCTTAGCAGGGACAGGGGGCTTTGGCTACACCTTC. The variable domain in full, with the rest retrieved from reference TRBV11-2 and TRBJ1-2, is EAGVAQSPRYKIIEKRQSVAFWCNPISGHATLYWYQQILGQGPKLLIQFQNNGVVDDSQLPKDRFSAERLKGVDSTLKIQPAKLEDSAVYLCASSLAGTGGFGYTFGSGTRLTVV.

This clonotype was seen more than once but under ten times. This CDR3 is CASSSAEYGYTF. CDR3 coding DNA: TGTGCCAGCAGCTCAGCTGAGTATGGCTACACCTTC. This chain joins TRBV12-3 or TRBV12-4 and TRBJ1-2; D unclear. Trimming removed 6 bases from V and 5 bases from J, with 10 bases in between. This CDR3 is built from 12 residues.

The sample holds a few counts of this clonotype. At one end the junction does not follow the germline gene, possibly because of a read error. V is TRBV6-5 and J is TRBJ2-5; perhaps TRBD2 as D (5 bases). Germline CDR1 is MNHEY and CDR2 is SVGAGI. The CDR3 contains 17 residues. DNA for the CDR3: TGTGCCAGCAGCTACTTTCGGGCTATCGGGATTCCCGGGACCCAGTACTTC. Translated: CASSYFRAIGIPGTQYF.

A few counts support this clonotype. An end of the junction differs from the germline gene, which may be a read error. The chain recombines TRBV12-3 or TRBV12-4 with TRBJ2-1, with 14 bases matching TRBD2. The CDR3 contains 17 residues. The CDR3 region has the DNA TGTGCCTGCAGTTCGGGACTAGCGGGAGCGTTGGGGAATGAGCAGTTCTTC. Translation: CACSSGLAGALGNEQFF.